This entry lists 25 T cell receptor beta chains sequenced from one sample in a study of CD8 T cells in ankylosing spondylitis. Study-wide results and limits: Apparently characteristic of ankylosing spondylitis blood was a TCR beta motif (roughly eight highly homologous variants).

The antigens of these receptors remain unknown. TCRdb used MiXCR to reprocess the 5' RACE reads, holding one entry per CDR3 protein. The sample records some 140,000 distinct CDR3 sequences, roughly 18% being singletons. Sample: blood, either unsorted or a sorted T cell fraction (not recorded which). The receptors come from a male donor with ankylosing spondylitis.

This clonotype was detected only a few times. The chain is built from TRBV15 and TRBJ2-1, with D perhaps matching TRBD2 (5 bases). Germline CDR1 is LNHNV and CDR2 is YYDKDF (reference sequence). The CDR3 covers 13 residues. Trimming pared 4 bases from V and 8 bases from J, leaving 12 bases between. The chain's CDR3 is CATSTNDGDEQFF. DNA for the CDR3: TGTGCCACCAGCACTAACGACGGGGATGAGCAGTTCTTC.

This clonotype was counted only a few times. The chain couples TRBV4-2 to TRBJ1-6; D is unresolved. The V gene's germline CDR1 is LGHNA and CDR2 YNFKEQ. CDR3 length equals 14 residues. The germline V and J ends were trimmed by 1 base and 8 bases, with 9 bases remaining between them. The CDR3 region has the DNA TGTGCCAGCAGCCAAGGGACCACGGATTCACCCCTCCACTTT. Its translation: CASSQGTTDSPLHF.

This clonotype was found many times. V gene TRBV29-1 combines with J gene TRBJ1-1; D not certain. The CDR3 has 11 amino acids. Trimming shortened V by 4 bases and J by 7 bases, and 10 bases separated the two germline ends. Germline V CDR1 and CDR2: SQVTM, ANQGSEA. CDR3 nucleotides: TGCAGCGTTGGGCTCCGAGGTGAAGCTTTCTTT. It encodes CSVGLRGEAFF.

This clonotype was detected ten times or more. The genes are TRBV6-1 and TRBJ2-1, with 12 nucleotides matching TRBD1. The junction had 15 bases not matched to a gene; V was cut back by 8 bases and J by 7 bases. The CDR3 loop spans 17 amino acids. Looked up from germline, CDR1 is MNHNS and CDR2 is SASEGT. The CDR3 protein is CASPVGWGQGARNEQFF. The CDR3 coding sequence is TGTGCCAGCCCGGTTGGCTGGGGACAGGGGGCTCGTAATGAGCAGTTCTTC.

This clonotype was observed at least ten times. The rearrangement links TRBV24-1 to TRBJ2-1; D perhaps matches TRBD1 (6 bases). Between the trimmed V and J ends, which lost 5 bases and 8 bases, there was a span of 15 bases. The CDR3 spans 14 residues. Germline lookup yields CDR1 KGHDR and CDR2 SFDVKD. CDR3 amino acids: CATSAPSRGHEQFF. DNA for the CDR3: TGTGCCACCAGTGCCCCATCCAGGGGCCATGAGCAGTTCTTC.

The sample holds a few counts of this clonotype. The V and J genes are TRBV28 and TRBJ2-2; 9 nucleotides agree with TRBD1. There are 16 residues in the CDR3. Germline-derived CDR1 and CDR2 are MDHEN and SYDVKM. The V gene end was trimmed by 6 bases and the J gene end by 5 bases; junction bases not matched to a gene: 10. The CDR3 region is CASSSRGQGWTGELFF. As DNA, the CDR3 is TGTGCCAGCAGCTCCCGGGGACAGGGATGGACCGGGGAGCTGTTTTTT.

This clonotype was seen only a few times. This CDR3 is CASSLFRLAGVTNIQYF. DNA for the CDR3: TGTGCCAGCAGCTTATTCCGGCTAGCGGGAGTGACAAACATTCAGTACTTC. The chain employs TRBV11-2 and TRBJ2-4, with 10 bases identical to TRBD2. Unmatched junction bases numbered 10, after V lost 2 bases and J lost 6 bases. The CDR3 has 17 amino acids. Germline loops: CDR1 SGHAT, CDR2 FQNNGV.

The genes are TRBV28 and TRBJ2-7; TRBD1 agrees at 10 bases. There are 14 residues in the CDR3. Per the germline V gene, CDR1 is MDHEN and CDR2 is SYDVKM. V was clipped by 5 bases and J by 7 bases; unmatched bases: 8. The CDR3 DNA reads as TGTGCCAGCAGTCTCCGACAGGGGGCCGGAGAGCAGTACTTC. Translating gives CASSLRQGAGEQYF.

This clonotype has a handful of counts. The chain is built from TRBV12-3 or TRBV12-4 and TRBJ2-1; the D gene is possibly TRBD2 (7 bases). The ends were cut back, 3 bases at V and 7 bases at J, with 19 bases in the middle. This CDR3 comprises 16 residues. CDR3 region: CASSLGGAILRNEQFF. The CDR3 DNA reads as TGTGCCAGCAGTTTGGGGGGGGCGATTTTGAGGAATGAGCAGTTCTTC.

The table lists this clonotype with a few counts. An end of the junction does not agree with germline; a read error may underlie this. The gene calls are TRBV5-1 and TRBJ2-3; D is perhaps TRBD2 (5 bases). CDR1 SGHRS and CDR2 YFSETQ come from the germline V gene. This CDR3 comprises 14 residues. CDR3 protein: CASSLTTGITDTHF. In nucleotides, the CDR3 is TGCGCCAGCAGCTTAACAACGGGGATCACAGATACGCATTTT.

In this sample, this clonotype turned up many times. This chain uses TRBV27 with TRBJ2-2; 11 nucleotides line up with TRBD2. The germline V gene has CDR1 MNHEY and CDR2 SMNVEV (reference sequence). The CDR3 is 18 residues long. The V segment lost 3 bases and the J segment 0 bases; nucleotides outside the gene matches: 6. The CDR3 DNA reads TGTGCCAGCAGTTTGAGTAGCGGGAGGGCCGCGAACACCGGGGAGCTGTTTTTT. Protein sequence: CASSLSSGRAANTGELFF.

Only one count was recorded for this clonotype. The gene calls are TRBV6-4 and TRBJ2-6; no reliable D call. The germline gives CDR1 MRHNA, CDR2 SNTAGT. The CDR3 totals 13 residues. V was pared by 7 bases and J by 0 bases, with 4 bases between. This CDR3 reads CASNSSGANVLTF. In DNA form, the CDR3 reads TGTGCCAGCAACTCCTCTGGGGCCAACGTCCTGACTTTC.

This chain links TRBV14 with TRBJ2-7; TRBD2 agrees at 10 bases. V gave up 0 bases and J gave up 3 bases; unmatched junction bases: 5. CDR3 length: 16 residues. Germline values: CDR1 SGHDN, CDR2 FVKESK. CDR3 nucleotides: TGTGCCAGCAGCCAAGAAAGACTAGCGGGTGTCTACGAGCAGTACTTC. It encodes CASSQERLAGVYEQYF.

The V call is TRBV7-9, the J call TRBJ2-2; the D is unclear. Trimming took 4 bases from V and 0 from J, leaving 12 bases between them. CDR3 size: 16 residues. Germline CDR1 SEHNR, CDR2 FQNEAQ (reference sequence). The CDR3 region is CASSSVEWANTGELFF. In DNA form, the CDR3 reads TGTGCCAGCAGCTCCGTCGAGTGGGCGAACACCGGGGAGCTGTTTTTT.

This clonotype was seen many times. The chain combines TRBV29-1 with TRBJ2-1; the match to TRBD2 covers 7 bases. CDR1 is SQVTM, CDR2 ANQGSEA, per germline. There are 15 residues in the CDR3. V gave up 0 bases and J gave up 5 bases; unmatched junction bases: 7. The CDR3 loop reads CSVEDRGDPHNEQFF. In nucleotides, the CDR3 is TGCAGCGTTGAAGATCGGGGGGATCCCCACAATGAGCAGTTCTTC.

This sequence joins TRBV5-1 and TRBJ2-1, with D possibly being TRBD2 (5 bases). Trimming took off 4 bases at V and 8 bases at J, with 22 bases between the two ends. The CDR3 covers 16 residues. Germline V gene sequence: CDR1 SGHRS, CDR2 YFSETQ. The CDR3 region has the DNA TGCGCCAGCAGCCTGCGAGGGCCTTGGGATTTAGATGAGCAGTTCTTC. It codes for CASSLRGPWDLDEQFF.

This clonotype was seen a few times. The CDR3 here is CASSEGGKDTQYF. The CDR3 DNA is TGTGCCAGCAGCGAAGGGGGGAAAGATACGCAGTATTTT. V and J are TRBV7-9 and TRBJ2-3; D is tentatively TRBD1 or TRBD2 (6 bases each). The ends were cut back, 5 bases at V and 5 bases at J, with 11 bases in the middle. Germline CDR1 and CDR2: SEHNR and FQNEAQ (reference sequence). The CDR3 is made up of 13 amino acids.

The chain employs TRBV5-1 and TRBJ2-7, with 9 bases matching TRBD1. The ends lost 4 bases at V and 3 bases at J; junction bases unmatched: 5. This CDR3 has 14 residues. Germline CDR1 SGHRS, CDR2 YFSETQ. The CDR3 region has the DNA TGCGCCAGCAGCCACGGGACAGGGAACTACGAGCAGTACTTC. This encodes CASSHGTGNYEQYF.

The chain joins TRBV4-3 to TRBJ2-7; 8 bases are shared with TRBD1. V dropped 0 bases and J dropped 4; count of bases not matched to a gene: 8. CDR1 LGHNA and CDR2 YSLEER come from the germline V gene. This CDR3 contains 16 residues. The DNA for the CDR3 is TGCGCCAGCAGCCAAGAGTTTGGACAGGGAGAATACGAGCAGTACTTC. Protein product: CASSQEFGQGEYEQYF.

CDR3 nucleotide sequence: TGTGCCAGCAGTTCACAGACTAGCGGGATTTACGAGCAGTACTTC. Protein: CASSSQTSGIYEQYF. The J gene is TRBJ2-7, the V gene TRBV27; 11 bases map to TRBD2. This CDR3 is built from 15 residues. With V trimmed by 4 bases and J by 4 bases, 6 bases remained unmatched. CDR1 is MNHEY and CDR2 is SMNVEV in the germline V gene (reference sequence).

The V call is TRBV7-9, the J call TRBJ2-2; 7 nucleotides agree with TRBD2. The CDR3 sequence is 14 residues long. V was pared by 5 bases and J by 6 bases, with 6 bases of the junction left unmatched. Germline-derived CDR1 and CDR2 are SEHNR and FQNEAQ (reference sequence). Here the CDR3 reads CASSPKAGAGELFF. CDR3 sequence (DNA): TGTGCCAGCAGCCCTAAGGCGGGGGCCGGGGAGCTGTTTTTT.

In its sample, this clonotype was seen a few times. The chain couples TRBV5-6 to TRBJ1-5, with a possible D match to TRBD1 (6 bases). V gave up 0 bases and J gave up 5 bases, with 12 bases separating them. Looked up from germline, CDR1 is SGHDT and CDR2 is YYEEEE. CDR3 size: 15 residues. The CDR3 spells CASSLAGGLDQPQHF. The CDR3 DNA reads TGTGCCAGCAGCTTGGCTGGGGGCCTAGATCAGCCCCAGCATTTT.

The genes are TRBV12-3 or TRBV12-4 and TRBJ2-2; TRBD2 is a possible D gene (6 bases). The CDR3 is made up of 19 amino acids. The V end was cut by 5 bases, the J end by 6 bases, with 28 bases between. The CDR3 loop is CASSHRSQDYFPRPGELFF. The DNA for the CDR3 is TGTGCCAGCAGTCACCGCTCCCAGGACTATTTCCCCCGGCCCGGGGAGCTGTTTTTT.

V gene TRBV7-8 combines with J gene TRBJ2-4, with D perhaps matching TRBD1 (5 bases). This CDR3 is built from 16 residues. V lost 7 bases and J lost 0, with 16 bases in between. Germline CDR1 SGHVS, CDR2 FQNEAQ. Here the CDR3 reads CASTTGPALAKNIQYF. The DNA of the CDR3 is TGTGCCAGCACTACAGGTCCTGCTTTAGCCAAAAACATTCAGTACTTC. Variable domain in full (rest from reference TRBV7-8 and TRBJ2-4): GAGVSQSPRYKVAKRGQDVALRCDPISGHVSLFWYQQALGQGPEFLTYFQNEAQLDKSGLPSDRFFAERPEGSVSTLKIQRTQQEDSAVYLCASTTGPALAKNIQYFGAGTRLSVL.

This clonotype was seen a handful of times. This sequence joins TRBV9 and TRBJ2-1; the match to TRBD2 covers 7 bases. The germline V gene encodes CDR1 SGDLS and CDR2 YYNGEE. J was trimmed by 2 bases and V by 3 bases; bases with no gene match: 5. This CDR3 is 15 amino acids long. The CDR3 sequence is CASSATSAPYNEQFF. Here the CDR3 DNA reads TGTGCCAGCAGCGCCACTAGCGCTCCCTACAATGAGCAGTTCTTC. The full variable domain, completed using reference TRBV9 and TRBJ2-1, is DSGVTQTPKHLITATGQRVTLRCSPRSGDLSVYWYQQSLDQGLQFLIQYYNGEERAKGNILERFSAQQFPDLHSELNLSSLELGDSALYFCASSATSAPYNEQFFGPGTRLTVL.